One sample yielded the 2 T cell receptor beta chains listed below, sequenced in a study of OX40 agonist ivuxolimab in advanced cancers. Profiling relied on immunoSEQ multiplex PCR, and the TCRdb table lists in-frame clones only, not all of them. The profile shows 35,000 to 40,000 clones, roughly 82% of them singletons. The source was CD4+ or CD8+ T cells sorted from blood, collected in a trial of the OX40 agonist ivuxolimab. These TCRs come from an adult with an advanced solid tumor such as melanoma, head and neck, liver or kidney cancer.

This chain connects TRBV27 to TRBJ2-1; 13 nucleotides agree with TRBD2. Germline CDR1 is MNHEY and CDR2 is SMNVEV (reference sequence). The CDR3 has 20 amino acids. The V and J ends lost 6 bases and 4 bases, in that order; junction bases with no gene match: 18. This CDR3 reads CASSLDGPTSGRSGYNEQFF. CDR3 DNA sequence: TGTGCCAGCAGCCTAGATGGCCCGACTAGCGGGAGGAGTGGATACAATGAGCAGTTCTTC.

This rearrangement joins TRBV18 to TRBJ2-4; D remains unclear. V was pared by 2 bases and J by 0 bases, with 8 bases between. Germline CDR1 is KGHSH and CDR2 is LQKENI. The CDR3 covers 15 residues. The CDR3 here is CASSPRQRAKNIQYF. CDR3 DNA sequence: TGTGCCAGCTCACCAAGGCAGAGAGCCAAAAACATTCAGTACTTC.